These 19 T cell receptor beta chains originate from one sample sequenced in a study of cytomegalovirus exposure and HLA in healthy donors. Both 60 Vbeta primers and 13 Jbeta primers went into the PCR. TCRdb keeps only in-frame clones here, not all; method: immunoSEQ multiplex PCR. Of 130,000 or so clones listed, 70% to 85% are singletons. The sample comprised PBMCs. The receptor set was obtained from a female donor in good health and CMV-seronegative.

The chain combines TRBV5-4 with TRBJ2-3; 12 positions match TRBD2. Germline assignment: CDR1 SGHNT and CDR2 YYREEE (reference sequence). Germline trimming cut 4 bases from V and 2 bases from J; bases unmatched to any gene: 11. The CDR3 length is 18 residues. DNA for the CDR3: TGTGCCAGCAGCCTAAGGACTAGCGGGATAGGCAACACAGATACGCAGTATTTT. It is translated as CASSLRTSGIGNTDTQYF.

The V call is TRBV7-2, the J call TRBJ1-5; D gene uncertain. V was clipped by 1 base and J by 1 base, with 8 bases between them. Germline-derived CDR1 and CDR2 are SGHTA and FQGNSA. CDR3 length: 15 amino acids. The CDR3, as DNA: TGTGCCAGCAGCTTAGGGGTCGGGAGCAATCAGCCCCAGCATTTT. Protein product: CASSLGVGSNQPQHF.

The chain is built from TRBV28 and TRBJ2-3; 7 bases line up with TRBD1. V lost 6 bases and J lost 5; bases outside the gene matches: 8. This CDR3 spans 14 amino acids. Germline CDR1 reads MDHEN; CDR2 reads SYDVKM. As DNA, the CDR3 is TGTGCCAGCAGCTTGGACAGGACGAGAGATACGCAGTATTTT. Residues: CASSLDRTRDTQYF.

The rearrangement links TRBV6-4 to TRBJ2-3, with 10 bases matching TRBD2. CDR1 is MRHNA and CDR2 is SNTAGT in the germline V gene. V shed 6 bases, J shed 2 bases, and the junction held 5 bases outside the gene matches. The CDR3 contains 15 residues. Written as DNA, the CDR3 is TGTGCCAGCAGCCATCTAGCGGGGGACACAGATACGCAGTATTTT. Translated: CASSHLAGDTDTQYF.

This chain connects TRBV5-1 to TRBJ2-1; TRBD2 agrees at 10 bases. CDR1 is SGHRS and CDR2 is YFSETQ in the germline V gene. Losses at the gene ends were 2 bases for V and 2 bases for J; bases not matched to a gene: 1. The CDR3 sequence is 15 residues long. This chain's CDR3 is CASSFLAGAYNEQFF. Written as DNA, the CDR3 is TGCGCCAGCAGCTTTCTAGCGGGGGCCTACAATGAGCAGTTCTTC.

J is TRBJ2-1 and V is TRBV6-1; possible D gene TRBD1, 7 bases. V shed 6 bases and J shed 9 bases, with 18 bases lying between them. Germline-derived CDR1 and CDR2 are MNHNS and SASEGT. This CDR3 is 14 amino acids long. CDR3 DNA sequence: TGTGCCAGCAGCGACCCCAGGGGGGTTGGTGAGCAGTTCTTC. It codes for CASSDPRGVGEQFF.

V usage is TRBV27 and J usage is TRBJ1-1; D perhaps matches TRBD1 (5 bases). The CDR3 sequence is 13 residues long. Germline CDR1 and CDR2: MNHEY and SMNVEV (reference sequence). V was trimmed by 3 bases and J by 4 bases, leaving 9 bases between them. This CDR3 reads CASSFRVRTEAFF. In nucleotides, the CDR3 is TGTGCCAGCAGTTTCAGGGTCCGCACTGAAGCTTTCTTT.

The chain combines TRBV19 with TRBJ1-5, with 7 bases aligning to TRBD1. V shed 6 bases and J 4 bases; nucleotides not matched to a gene: 0. The CDR3 totals 12 residues. Per germline, CDR1 LNHDA and CDR2 SQIVND (reference sequence). Here the CDR3 DNA reads TGTGCCAGTAGGGGACAGAATCAGCCCCAGCATTTT. It codes for CASRGQNQPQHF.

V usage is TRBV11-3 and J usage is TRBJ2-1, with TRBD2 as a possible D gene (6 bases). The CDR3 totals 12 residues. CDR1 is SGHNT and CDR2 is YENEEA in the germline V gene. V lost 5 bases to trimming and J lost 10 bases, with 12 bases between them. CDR3 nucleotide sequence: TGTGCCAGCAGCCCGACGGGAGACGAGCAGTTCTTC. This translates into CASSPTGDEQFF.

CDR3 coding DNA: TGTGCCACAGCGTGTGGCTACACCTTC. This codes for CATACGYTF. The rearrangement links TRBV6-1 to TRBJ1-2; D is uncertain. CDR3 length: 9 amino acids. The V gene lost 10 bases and the J gene lost 7 bases, with 7 bases spanning the gap. The germline V gene has CDR1 MNHNS and CDR2 SASEGT.

The chain joins TRBV18 to TRBJ1-4; the D gene is possibly TRBD1 (5 bases). Germline CDR1 and CDR2: KGHSH and LQKENI. Trimming shortened V by 1 base and J by 3 bases, and 12 bases separated the two germline ends. The CDR3 covers 16 residues. DNA of the CDR3: TGTGCCAGCTCACCACAGAACGGGGGACCTAATGAAAAACTGTTTTTT. This encodes CASSPQNGGPNEKLFF.

This chain uses TRBV9 with TRBJ2-7; unclear D gene. Germline loops: CDR1 SGDLS, CDR2 YYNGEE. The CDR3 has 14 residues. Trimming took 7 bases from V and 3 from J, leaving 17 bases between them. The CDR3 region has the DNA TGTGCCAGCGAAGAAGTATCAGGATTCTACGAGCAGTACTTC. Protein sequence: CASEEVSGFYEQYF.

V and J are TRBV28 and TRBJ2-7, with a possible D match to TRBD1 (5 bases). Between the trimmed V and J ends, which lost 5 bases and 4 bases, there was a span of 18 bases. This CDR3 spans 15 amino acids. Germline-derived CDR1 and CDR2 are MDHEN and SYDVKM. The CDR3 sequence: CASSPDTRVAYEQYF. The CDR3 DNA reads TGTGCCAGCAGTCCAGATACCAGGGTTGCGTACGAGCAGTACTTC.

For this clone: A junction end diverges from the germline sequence, so it may reflect a read error. The chain uses TRBV6-1 and TRBJ1-1, with no clear D. The germline CDR1 and CDR2 sequences are MNHNS and SASEGT. The CDR3 is 13 residues long. CDR3 region: CASSERVWTEAFF. CDR3 nucleotide sequence: TGTGCCAGTAGTGAGCGCGTATGGACTGAAGCTTTCTTT.

This clone was counted between two and nine times. The chain combines TRBV5-1 with TRBJ2-1; TRBD1 is a possible D gene (5 bases). The CDR3 runs 13 residues. Trimming pared 4 bases from V and 4 bases from J, leaving 9 bases between. CDR1 is SGHRS, CDR2 YFSETQ, per germline. CDR3 DNA: TGCGCCAGCAGCCCAGACAGTTACAATGAGCAGTTCTTC. This gives the protein CASSPDSYNEQFF.

The chain is built from TRBV4-1 and TRBJ1-1; 7 bases map to TRBD1. With 3 bases clipped from V and 3 bases from J, the junction kept 4 bases outside the gene matches. The germline V gene has CDR1 MGHRA and CDR2 YSYEKL. This CDR3 is 14 amino acids long. The CDR3 sequence is CASSHVQGYTEAFF. For the CDR3, the DNA is TGCGCCAGCAGCCACGTACAGGGGTACACTGAAGCTTTCTTT.

CDR3: CASIIGGAGNEKLFF. As DNA, the CDR3 is TGTGCCAGCATAATTGGGGGCGCGGGTAATGAAAAACTGTTTTTT. The rearrangement links TRBV2 to TRBJ1-4; D is possibly TRBD1 (6 bases). CDR3 length: 15 residues. Trimming removed 7 bases at V and 4 bases at J, with 16 bases between. Germline V gives CDR1 SNHLY, CDR2 FYNNEI. Full variable domain (missing parts from reference TRBV2 and TRBJ1-4): EPEVTQTPSHQVTQMGQEVILRCVPISNHLYFYWYRQILGQKVEFLVSFYNNEISEKSEIFDDQFSVERPDGSNFTLKIRSTKLEDSAMYFCASIIGGAGNEKLFFGSGTQLSVL.

The chain has TRBV7-2 and TRBJ2-3; 9 bases match TRBD2. Unmatched junction bases numbered 5, after V lost 5 bases and J lost 5 bases. The CDR3 spans 14 residues. Germline V gene lookup returns CDR1 SGHTA and CDR2 FQGNSA. CDR3 sequence: CASSTLLAGDTQYF. The CDR3 DNA sequence: TGTGCCAGCAGCACGTTACTAGCGGGAGATACGCAGTATTTT.

V gene TRBV5-6 combines with J gene TRBJ2-5; no clear D. Looked up from germline, CDR1 is SGHDT and CDR2 is YYEEEE. V was pared by 4 bases and J by 2 bases, with 12 bases between. This CDR3 has 14 amino acids. CDR3 sequence (DNA): TGTGCCAGCAGCCCCCCATCAGTTCAAGAGACCCAGTACTTC. It encodes CASSPPSVQETQYF. Together with reference TRBV5-6 and TRBJ2-5, the CDR3 gives the full variable domain: DAGVTQSPTHLIKTRGQQVTLRCSPKSGHDTVSWYQQALGQGPQFIFQYYEEEERQRGNFPDRFSGHQFPNYSSELNVNALLLGDSALYLCASSPPSVQETQYFGPGTRLLVL.